This TCR beta chain was retrieved from a study of blood T cells in healthy people across ages. Study overall: Template switching caught about one barcoded beta molecule for each two T cells.

A second roughly 6 to 12 cycle PCR used barcoded and J-beta primers. TCRdb analysed the 5' RACE reads with MiXCR anew, one entry per CDR3 protein. The profile shows roughly 2 million distinct CDR3 sequences, around 48% of them singletons. Germline lookup yields CDR1 DFQATT and CDR2 SNEGSKA (reference sequence). The CDR3 is 18 residues long. General study points: The donors' CMV status was not determined, possibly confounding changes in expanded clonotypes.

With respect to this clonotype: The antigen is undetermined. A read error may account for a junction end that differs from germline.

The receptor's source is a middle-aged woman in good health. Input material: blood. This rearrangement joins TRBV20-1 to TRBJ2-1, with 15 bases aligning to TRBD2. The chain's CDR3 is CSARKGLAGGNLHNEQFF. CDR3 bases: TGCAGTGCTAGAAAGGGACTAGCGGGGGGAAACCTCCACAACGAGCAGTTCTTC.